Presented here are 6 T cell receptor beta chains from one specimen sequenced in a study of T cells in women clearing cervical HPV infection. Produced via immunoSEQ multiplex PCR; TCRdb's table is partial and in-frame only. This sample contains tens of thousands of clones. The sample was blood buffy coat. All receptors derive from a woman between 18 and 69 years old with a cervical HPV16 infection that either progressed to CIN3+ or cleared (not recorded which).

Concerning this clone: The CDR3 extends 3 residues past the end of the read, so its final part is completed from the germline J gene. V is TRBV23-1 and J is TRBJ1-5; D might be TRBD1 (5 bases). TRBV23-1 is assigned to the ORF class and has an uncertain function. The CDR3 contains 16 residues. V was shortened by 3 bases and J by 4 bases, with 16 bases between the two germline ends. The CDR3 bases that were read are TGCGCCAGCAGTCACCCCGTGGAGGGGAGGAATCAGCCC. This encodes CASSHPVEGRNQP. The whole CDR3 is CASSHPVEGRNQPQHF.

This clone is medium-sized by frequency. Read coverage stops 3 residues before the CDR3 terminus; the germline J gene supplies the remainder. The chain combines TRBV7-2 with TRBJ1-2; D is undetermined. V lost 1 base and J 5 bases, leaving 8 bases between the germline ends. Germline V gives CDR1 SGHTA, CDR2 FQGNSA. The CDR3 loop spans 13 amino acids. CDR3 DNA, as far as it was read: TGTGCCAGCAGCTTAGTAGGCGGGTATGGC. Its translation is CASSLVGGYG. The full CDR3 protein is CASSLVGGYGYTF.

A note on this clone: The read falls 3 residues short of the CDR3 end, and the missing part is taken from the germline J gene. V is TRBV9 and J is TRBJ2-3; D is uncertain. Germline V gene lookup returns CDR1 SGDLS and CDR2 YYNGEE. V lost 0 bases, J lost 0 bases, and 5 bases lay in between. The CDR3 loop spans 14 amino acids. The CDR3 spells CASSVGASTDTQYF. The DNA read from the CDR3 is TGTGCCAGCAGCGTAGGAGCTAGCACAGATACG.

With regard to this clone: Germline and junction disagree at one end, which may indicate a read error. The read gets to within 3 residues of the CDR3 end, and the germline J gene fills in the rest. Other DNA sequences within the sample encode an identical CDR3. This chain links TRBV19 with TRBJ1-3; D is undetermined. CDR1 LNHDA and CDR2 SQIVND come from the germline V gene (reference sequence). This CDR3 region has 15 residues. The CDR3 sequence is CASAMTLNSGNTIYF. The part of the CDR3 DNA that was read is TGTGCCAGTGCTATGACATTAAACTCTGGAAACACT.

Comments on this clone: The read stops 3 residues short of the end of the CDR3; the missing end is completed from the germline J gene. The rearrangement joins TRBV20-1 to TRBJ1-1; the D gene is possibly TRBD1 (6 bases). The length of the CDR3 is 13 residues. In germline, CDR1 is DFQATT, CDR2 SNEGSKA (reference sequence). The CDR3 here is CSARDQGSDKAFF. CDR3 bases read: TGCAGTGCTAGAGATCAGGGGAGTGATAAA.

Concerning this clone: Read coverage stops 3 residues before the CDR3 terminus; the germline J gene supplies the remainder. The chain carries TRBV23-1 and TRBJ2-3; weak D call: TRBD1 (6 bases). TRBV23-1 is marked as an open reading frame, function uncertain. This CDR3 has 14 residues. CDR3 protein: CASSQPGVRETQYF. CDR3 DNA (partial): TGCGCCAGCAGTCAGCCAGGGGTAAGAGAGACG.